The next 28 T cell receptor beta chains were all read from a single sample in a study of shared T cell receptors in the human thymus. The protocol was immunoSEQ multiplex PCR, while the TCRdb copy is restricted to in-frame clones and leaves out a portion. Here the sample spans 500,000 to 550,000 clones, more than 75% being singletons. These sequences were also reported in another study, on human thymus T cells.

Sequenced: thymocytes. All receptors come from a boy younger than two with a congenital heart defect.

The chain employs TRBV12-5 and TRBJ2-7, with 10 positions matching TRBD2. Per germline, CDR1 LGHNT and CDR2 FRNRAP. The CDR3 runs to 16 residues. J lost 7 bases, V lost 4 bases, and 13 bases had no gene match. In DNA form, the CDR3 reads TGTGCTAGTGGTTCCCGACTAGCGGGCCCTGGGGAGGAGCAGTACTTC. Its protein is CASGSRLAGPGEEQYF. The variable domain in full, with the rest retrieved from reference TRBV12-5 and TRBJ2-7, is DARVTQTPRHKVTEMGQEVTMRCQPILGHNTVFWYRQTMMQGLELLAYFRNRAPLDDSGMPKDRFSAEMPDATLATLKIQPSEPRDSAVYFCASGSRLAGPGEEQYFGPGTRLTVT.

The rearrangement links TRBV10-1 to TRBJ1-1; tentative D call: TRBD1 (5 bases). Per the germline V gene, CDR1 is WNHNN and CDR2 is SYGVQD (reference sequence). V dropped 6 bases and J dropped 1 base, with 21 bases sitting between them. This CDR3 is built from 17 residues. This CDR3 reads CASSAEVGEEPNTEAFF. Here the CDR3 DNA reads TGCGCCAGCAGCGCCGAGGTGGGGGAGGAACCGAACACTGAAGCTTTCTTT.

The chain uses TRBV4-3 and TRBJ2-7; D is undetermined. This CDR3 region has 17 residues. V was cut by 0 bases and J by 1 base, with 16 bases left in between. Germline V lookup: CDR1 LGHNA, CDR2 YSLEER. The CDR3 DNA is TGCGCCAGCAGCCAAGAGGTAAAGTCAGGAAGGTCCTACGAGCAGTACTTC. Protein product: CASSQEVKSGRSYEQYF.

V is TRBV28 and J is TRBJ2-7; possibly TRBD2 for D (7 bases). This CDR3 has 15 residues. The germline gives CDR1 MDHEN, CDR2 SYDVKM. Trimming stripped 6 bases from V and 0 bases from J, with 15 bases between. The CDR3 bases are TGTGCCAGCAGGGGGGGGGCTATGAGCTCCTACGAGCAGTACTTC. Translation: CASRGGAMSSYEQYF.

The sample holds a few counts of this clone. The chain uses TRBV27 and TRBJ2-3, with D possibly TRBD2 on 5 matching bases. Between the trimmed V and J ends, which lost 5 bases and 0 bases, there was a span of 12 bases. The germline V gene encodes CDR1 MNHEY and CDR2 SMNVEV (reference sequence). CDR3 length equals 15 residues. CDR3 sequence reads: CASSTRGPSTDTQYF. The CDR3 DNA reads as TGTGCCAGCAGTACCCGAGGGCCTAGCACAGATACGCAGTATTTT.

This chain joins TRBV7-8 and TRBJ1-1; 8 nucleotides agree with TRBD1. The CDR3 loop spans 14 amino acids. Germline lookup yields CDR1 SGHVS and CDR2 FQNEAQ. J gave up 11 bases and V 5 bases, and 13 bases lay outside the gene matches. DNA of the CDR3: TGTGCCAGCAGCCCAGGACAGGGAGGGGAGAGGGCTTTCTTT. Protein product: CASSPGQGGERAFF.

This rearrangement joins TRBV7-7 to TRBJ2-1; TRBD2 aligns across 16 bases. Germline V lookup: CDR1 SSHAT, CDR2 FNYEAQ (reference sequence). This CDR3 comprises 17 residues. CDR3 nucleotide sequence: TGTGCTAGCCGACTTCCGGGGACTAGCGGGAGGGTTAATGAGCAGTTCTTC. Translation: CASRLPGTSGRVNEQFF.

The genes are TRBV6-5 and TRBJ2-5, with D possibly matching TRBD2 (6 bases). Per germline, CDR1 MNHEY and CDR2 SVGAGI. CDR3 length equals 14 residues. The V end lost 2 bases, the J end lost 4 bases, and 11 bases lay between the germline ends. As DNA, the CDR3 is TGTGCCAGCAGTTACGACGGGAGAGGAGAGACCCAGTACTTC. This gives the protein CASSYDGRGETQYF.

This sequence joins TRBV5-4 and TRBJ1-2; D possibly corresponds to TRBD1 (5 bases). The germline V gene has CDR1 SGHNT and CDR2 YYREEE (reference sequence). The CDR3 contains 16 residues. The germline V and J ends were trimmed by 1 base and 4 bases, with 17 bases remaining between them. The CDR3 DNA sequence: TGTGCCAGCAGCTTGCGCGCAGGGAAGACGGCCTATGGCTACACCTTC. This translates into CASSLRAGKTAYGYTF.

In this sample, this clone turned up a few times. The chain combines TRBV28 with TRBJ2-5; D gene ambiguous. The germline V and J ends were trimmed by 3 bases and 4 bases, with 9 bases remaining between them. Germline-derived CDR1 and CDR2 are MDHEN and SYDVKM. This CDR3 is built from 13 residues. The CDR3 region is CASSFSRRETQYF. CDR3 nucleotide sequence: TGTGCCAGCAGTTTCTCGCGGCGAGAGACCCAGTACTTC.

The CDR3 DNA reads as TGTGCCAGCAGTCGACAGCCTGCTAACTATGGCTACACCTTC. Translating gives CASSRQPANYGYTF. The gene calls are TRBV5-8 and TRBJ1-2, with a tentative D call TRBD1 (5 bases). With 5 bases removed from V and 0 bases from J, the gap between germline ends came to 11 bases. The V gene's germline CDR1 is SGHTS and CDR2 YDEGEE. The CDR3 has 14 amino acids.

CDR3 region: CASSLTSGRGGETQYF. CDR3 DNA: TGCGCCAGCAGCTTGACTAGCGGGAGAGGGGGCGAGACCCAGTACTTC. The V gene is TRBV5-1, the J gene TRBJ2-5; 11 bases agree with TRBD2. Germline V gives CDR1 SGHRS, CDR2 YFSETQ. This CDR3 contains 16 residues. V dropped 1 base and J dropped 5; count of bases not matched to a gene: 7.

This chain links TRBV30 with TRBJ2-7, with 13 bases identical to TRBD2. Germline trimming cut 1 base from V and 2 bases from J; bases unmatched to any gene: 5. Germline V gene lookup returns CDR1 GTSNPN and CDR2 SVGIG (reference sequence). The CDR3 is 16 residues long. CDR3 bases: TGTGCCTGGAGTGGCACTAGCGGGAGGGCCACCTACGAGCAGTACTTC. This translates into CAWSGTSGRATYEQYF.

This clone was counted a few times. The V call is TRBV15, the J call TRBJ1-5, with D perhaps matching TRBD1 (5 bases). Germline-derived CDR1 and CDR2 are LNHNV and YYDKDF (reference sequence). The ends were cut back, 1 base at V and 5 bases at J, with 18 bases in the middle. CDR3 length: 17 amino acids. DNA of the CDR3: TGTGCCACCAGCAGAGTGTGGAGGGGCAGCCGGGATCAGCCCCAGCATTTT. Amino acid sequence: CATSRVWRGSRDQPQHF.

This clone has a handful of counts. The chain employs TRBV19 and TRBJ1-5, with 9 bases fitting TRBD1. The J segment lost 8 bases and the V segment lost 8 bases, leaving 7 bases of the junction unmatched. The CDR3 totals 13 residues. In germline, CDR1 is LNHDA, CDR2 SQIVND (reference sequence). The CDR3 loop is CASCRQGVKPQHF. The CDR3 DNA sequence: TGTGCCAGTTGTAGACAGGGGGTTAAGCCCCAGCATTTT.

CDR3 DNA sequence: TGTGCCTGGAGTAAAACGGGAGAGTCTGGGGCCAACGTCCTGACTTTC. It yields the protein CAWSKTGESGANVLTF. The chain links TRBV30 to TRBJ2-6; D is perhaps TRBD2 (6 bases). Trimming left V 2 bases short and J 1 base short, with 12 bases between. The germline CDR1 and CDR2 sequences are GTSNPN and SVGIG (reference sequence). The CDR3 consists of 16 residues.

The V and J genes are TRBV27 and TRBJ2-5; TRBD1 matches 9 bases. Unmatched junction bases numbered 8, after V lost 6 bases and J lost 3 bases. Germline CDR1 and CDR2: MNHEY and SMNVEV (reference sequence). The CDR3 is 15 residues long. The CDR3 DNA is TGTGCCAGCAGGCGGACAGGGGTAAAGGAAGAGACCCAGTACTTC. Translating it yields CASRRTGVKEETQYF.

This chain uses TRBV18 with TRBJ2-5; the D gene is possibly TRBD2 (5 bases). CDR3 length equals 14 residues. V shed 2 bases and J shed 2 bases, with 9 bases lying between them. The germline gives CDR1 KGHSH, CDR2 LQKENI. The CDR3 bases are TGTGCCAGCTCACCAGGAGAGCGGCAAGAGACCCAGTACTTC. Amino acid sequence: CASSPGERQETQYF.

This clone came up a few times. The CDR3 loop reads CASRRQGHEQYF. The DNA of the CDR3 is TGTGCCAGCAGACGACAGGGCCACGAGCAGTACTTC. The chain is built from TRBV28 and TRBJ2-7, with 7 bases matching TRBD1. The CDR3 totals 12 residues. Germline assignment: CDR1 MDHEN and CDR2 SYDVKM. J gave up 5 bases and V 6 bases, and 4 bases lay outside the gene matches.

A note on this clone: The CDR3 does not end in the conserved phenylalanine or tryptophan, so this is likely a read error. It is unclear where the CDR3 begins or ends on the DNA, so no DNA is shown, and the CDR3 is as TCRdb lists it. The chain joins TRBV11-2 to TRBJ2-7; the listed D gene, TRBD2, was not tested against the DNA. The CDR3 totals 9 residues, both ends included. CDR1 and CDR2 (germline): SGHAT, FQNNGV. The CDR3 loop reads CARREGPLS.

The rearrangement joins TRBV28 to TRBJ2-7; 9 nucleotides align to TRBD2. CDR1 is MDHEN, CDR2 SYDVKM, per germline. The CDR3 loop spans 18 amino acids. V lost 1 base to trimming and J lost 4 bases; unmatched junction nucleotides: 14. Written as DNA, the CDR3 is TGTGCCAGCAGTTTATATCGTAACAGTTGTAGCGGGAGTTACGAGCAGTACTTC. Its translation is CASSLYRNSCSGSYEQYF.

This clone has more than one count but fewer than ten. The chain has TRBV30 and TRBJ2-5, with TRBD2 identical over 13 bases. With V trimmed by 8 bases and J by 3 bases, 3 bases remained unmatched. This CDR3 region has 13 residues. CDR1 is GTSNPN and CDR2 is SVGIG in the germline V gene (reference sequence). The CDR3 spells CARGLAGEETQYF. The CDR3 coding sequence is TGTGCCCGCGGACTAGCGGGAGAAGAGACCCAGTACTTC.

CDR3 bases: TGTGCCAGCAGCCCCGGGGGGACAGGGAAAGGCACAGATACGCAGTATTTT. Protein: CASSPGGTGKGTDTQYF. The rearrangement uses TRBV7-9 and TRBJ2-3; 9 nucleotides agree with TRBD1. J gave up 1 base and V 5 bases, and 10 bases lay outside the gene matches. Germline CDR1 SEHNR, CDR2 FQNEAQ (reference sequence). The CDR3 contains 17 residues.

In DNA, the CDR3 is TGTGCCAGCAGCCTACTAGAGTACTCCTACGAGCAGTACTTC. Amino acids: CASSLLEYSYEQYF. The chain employs TRBV7-2 and TRBJ2-7; perhaps TRBD2 as D (5 bases). Looked up from germline, CDR1 is SGHTA and CDR2 is FQGNSA. V dropped 5 bases and J dropped 0 bases, with 11 bases sitting between them. The CDR3 contains 14 residues.

J is TRBJ1-2 and V is TRBV6-6; D remains unclear. Germline loops: CDR1 MNHNY, CDR2 SVGAGI (reference sequence). With 6 bases removed from V and 4 bases from J, the gap between germline ends came to 12 bases. The CDR3 runs to 13 residues. The DNA of the CDR3 is TGTGCCAGCAGGGGCTGGGCAGCCTATGGCTACACCTTC. It translates to CASRGWAAYGYTF.

V and J are TRBV19 and TRBJ1-5; TRBD1 matches 9 bases. Germline V gives CDR1 LNHDA, CDR2 SQIVND (reference sequence). V gave up 7 bases and J gave up 10 bases; unmatched junction bases: 8. The length of the CDR3 is 13 residues. Written as DNA, the CDR3 is TGTGCCAGTACATGGGACAGGGAAGGACCCCAGCATTTT. Translating gives CASTWDREGPQHF.

This clone was found once. The chain combines TRBV7-2 with TRBJ1-4; D remains unclear. V was pared by 0 bases and J by 3 bases, with 14 bases between. Germline CDR1 and CDR2: SGHTA and FQGNSA. This CDR3 comprises 17 residues. The CDR3 nucleotides are TGTGCCAGCAGCTTAGCGCCACGGGAGGCCCCTAATGAAAAACTGTTTTTT. This codes for CASSLAPREAPNEKLFF. Variable domain in full (rest from reference TRBV7-2 and TRBJ1-4): GAGVSQSPSNKVTEKGKDVELRCDPISGHTALYWYRQSLGQGLEFLIYFQGNSAPDKSGLPSDRFSAERTGGSVSTLTIQRTQQEDSAVYLCASSLAPREAPNEKLFFGSGTQLSVL.

This chain joins TRBV7-9 and TRBJ1-1, with 10 nucleotides matching TRBD1. J was trimmed by 11 bases and V by 5 bases; bases with no gene match: 8. Germline assignment: CDR1 SEHNR and CDR2 FQNEAQ (reference sequence). The CDR3 runs 13 residues. The chain's CDR3 is CASSPDRQGAAFF. CDR3 nucleotide sequence: TGTGCCAGCAGCCCCGATCGACAGGGGGCCGCTTTCTTT.